These 10 T cell receptor beta chains originate from one sample sequenced in a study of T cell changes during pregnancy in multiple sclerosis. The assay was immunoSEQ multiplex PCR, and TCRdb's table has in-frame clones only and misses some. Altogether approximately 100,000 clones are present, about 90% being singletons, with the ten largest covering about 1.5%. The sequencing here drew on peripheral blood, taken before pregnancy. Receptors were obtained from a female donor with multiple sclerosis, enrolled in a pregnancy study.

V and J are TRBV7-8 and TRBJ2-5; D unclear. The CDR3 has 14 amino acids. Germline assignment: CDR1 SGHVS and CDR2 FQNEAQ. V was pared by 5 bases and J by 0 bases, with 10 bases between. The chain's CDR3 is CASSPRRYQETQYF. The CDR3 DNA sequence: TGTGCCAGCAGCCCTCGGCGGTACCAAGAGACCCAGTACTTC.

The gene calls are TRBV7-9 and TRBJ1-6, with 8 bases that match TRBD1. The V gene end was trimmed by 5 bases and the J gene end by 10 bases; junction bases not matched to a gene: 7. In germline, CDR1 is SEHNR, CDR2 FQNEAQ (reference sequence). This CDR3 is 14 amino acids long. CDR3 sequence (DNA): TGTGCCAGCAGCGCGGACAGGGTGAGGTCACCCCTCCACTTT. Translated: CASSADRVRSPLHF.

Comment on this clone: The sample has other DNA sequences that encode this CDR3 too. J is TRBJ2-7 and V is TRBV28; D unclear. This CDR3 spans 11 amino acids. V lost 6 bases and J lost 0, with 3 bases in between. Germline CDR1 is MDHEN and CDR2 is SYDVKM. CDR3: CASSSSYEQYF. The CDR3 nucleotides read TGTGCCAGCAGCAGCTCCTACGAGCAGTACTTC.

The chain recombines TRBV6-4 with TRBJ2-6; a possible D gene is TRBD1 (5 bases). V gave up 0 bases and J gave up 0 bases, with 12 bases separating them. This CDR3 spans 18 amino acids. The V gene's germline CDR1 is MRHNA and CDR2 SNTAGT. CDR3 region: CASSDSESGPSGANVLTF. The CDR3 nucleotides are TGTGCCAGCAGTGACTCGGAATCAGGGCCCTCTGGGGCCAACGTCCTGACTTTC.

This chain joins TRBV12-5 and TRBJ1-5; possible D gene TRBD1, 5 bases. This CDR3 contains 15 residues. V was clipped by 1 base and J by 7 bases, with 14 bases between them. CDR1 is LGHNT, CDR2 FRNRAP, per germline. This chain's CDR3 is CASGLGAGQRQPQHF. CDR3 sequence (DNA): TGTGCTAGTGGTTTGGGGGCAGGGCAGAGACAGCCCCAGCATTTT.

Only a few counts were recorded for this clone. The chain is built from TRBV6-5 and TRBJ2-7; 8 nucleotides align to TRBD2. The germline V gene encodes CDR1 MNHEY and CDR2 SVGAGI. Trimming cost V 6 bases and J 6 bases; bases outside gene matches: 10. This CDR3 region has 14 residues. CDR3 sequence reads: CASRADSGISEQYF. The CDR3 DNA reads TGTGCCAGCAGGGCCGATAGCGGGATCTCCGAGCAGTACTTC.

The V gene is TRBV5-1, the J gene TRBJ2-7, with a weak D call TRBD2 (6 bases). CDR3 length equals 16 residues. The germline V gene has CDR1 SGHRS and CDR2 YFSETQ. With 0 bases removed from V and 4 bases from J, the gap between germline ends came to 17 bases. The CDR3 DNA is TGCGCCAGCAGCTTGGAACGGGTTGGGGGGAGTTACGAGCAGTACTTC. Its translation: CASSLERVGGSYEQYF. The full variable domain, its missing parts supplied by reference TRBV5-1 and TRBJ2-7, is KAGVTQTPRYLIKTRGQQVTLSCSPISGHRSVSWYQQTPGQGLQFLFEYFSETQRNKGNFPGRFSGRQFSNSRSEMNVSTLELGDSALYLCASSLERVGGSYEQYFGPGTRLTVT.

The chain recombines TRBV5-1 with TRBJ2-2, with D maybe TRBD2 (7 bases). This CDR3 has 16 residues. Germline CDR1 reads SGHRS; CDR2 reads YFSETQ. Trimming removed 4 bases from V and 3 bases from J, with 16 bases in between. The CDR3 coding sequence is TGCGCCAGCAGCCCCTTTCGGGGGGCCTACACCGGGGAGCTGTTTTTT. It translates to CASSPFRGAYTGELFF.

The chain has TRBV19 and TRBJ2-1; D is possibly TRBD2 (7 bases). Germline CDR1 reads LNHDA; CDR2 reads SQIVND (reference sequence). With 3 bases removed from V and 2 bases from J, the gap between germline ends came to 17 bases. This CDR3 contains 17 residues. The CDR3 reads CASSIGRGTKTYNEQFF. The CDR3 DNA reads as TGTGCCAGTAGTATTGGGAGGGGGACCAAAACCTACAATGAGCAGTTCTTC.

This clone was seen more than once but under ten times. The V and J genes are TRBV6-6 and TRBJ1-5, with D perhaps TRBD1 (6 bases). Germline V gives CDR1 MNHNY, CDR2 SVGAGI (reference sequence). The CDR3 runs 14 residues. Trimming removed 9 bases at V and 3 bases at J, with 15 bases between. The CDR3 nucleotides read TGTGCCAGTGAACAGGGATGGGACAATCAGCCCCAGCATTTT. Its translation: CASEQGWDNQPQHF.